This record concerns one T cell receptor (beta chain) sequence. Its antigen is still unknown. Clones were read by immunoSEQ multiplex PCR, and TCRdb kept only the in-frame ones, dropping some. Of around 50,000 clones in the sample, about 85% were seen once. The sample comes from a study of T cells in localized non-small cell lung cancer. Whole-study findings and limits: Compared with tumor, uninvolved adjacent lung displayed greater T cell clonality, ranking highest overall.

The junction had 4 bases not matched to a gene; V was cut back by 2 bases and J by 4 bases. This CDR3 comprises 14 residues. Per the germline V gene, CDR1 is SGHDT and CDR2 is YYEEEE. This specimen was peripheral blood, taken before any cancer treatment. The V and J genes are TRBV5-6 and TRBJ1-2; 8 positions match TRBD1. The TCR comes from a female donor at least 60 years old with stage II squamous cell lung carcinoma. This chain's CDR3 is CASSLPGTGYGYTF. The DNA for the CDR3 is TGTGCCAGCAGCTTACCCGGGACAGGCTATGGCTACACCTTC.